This is a list of T cell receptor beta chains from one sample in a study of spatial heterogeneity in lung cancer. One entry per CDR3 protein results from TCRdb running MiXCR on the 5' RACE reads. Of approximately 2,500 distinct CDR3 sequences listed, 8% are singletons. Material: lung tumor tissue, obtained at surgery. The receptors were gathered from a male donor with early-stage non-small cell lung cancer. CDR3s include the opening cysteine and the closing phenylalanine or tryptophan. The D gene is left open where the match is weak. Clone size is given for some rows only: seen once, a few or many times, or a class if the clone is expanded.

>medium-sized|TRBD1|TRBV5-1|TRBJ1-1
TGCGCCAGCAGCTCCACCGGGACAGGGGTGAAGGGCACTGAAGCTTTCTTT
CASSSTGTGVKGTEAFF
>medium-sized|-|TRBV5-1|TRBJ2-1
TGCGCCAGCACCAGGGGCGGGTTGGGCTACAATGAGCAGTTCTTC
CASTRGGLGYNEQFF
>many|TRBD2|TRBV6-2/TRBV6-3|TRBJ2-3
TGTGCCAGCAGGCTAGCGGGGGCCACAGATACGCAGTATTTT
CASRLAGATDTQYF
>many|-|TRBV3-1|TRBJ1-1
TGTGCCAGCAGCCAACGCGGGACCGAAGGTCAAGCTTTCTTT
CASSQRGTEGQAFF
>few|-|TRBV5-1|TRBJ2-7
TGCGCCAGCAGTTTGGAGTTCGAGCAGTACTTC
CASSLEFEQYF
>medium-sized|-|TRBV6-2/TRBV6-3|TRBJ1-2
TGTGCCAGCAGCCCTCCCCCCACACAGCGACACTATGGCTACACCTTC
CASSPPPTQRHYGYTF
>-|TRBD1|TRBV4-3|TRBJ1-1
TGCGCCAGCAGCCAAAAAATCTCGACAGGGGGTAGAAGCACTGAAGCTTTCTTT
CASSQKISTGGRSTEAFF
>medium-sized|TRBD2|TRBV7-2|TRBJ2-2
TGTGCCAGCAGCTCAATAGCGGGAGGATCGGACACCGGGGAGCTGTTTTTT
CASSSIAGGSDTGELFF
>medium-sized|-|TRBV3-1|TRBJ2-5
TGTGCCAGCAGCCAAGGAACGGTACAAAGGGGGACCCAGTACTTC
CASSQGTVQRGTQYF
>medium-sized|TRBD2|TRBV20-1|TRBJ2-7
TGCAGTGCACGACAGACCGGGGGGTTCCAGCCCTACGAGCAGTACTTC
CSARQTGGFQPYEQYF
>many|TRBD2|TRBV5-1|TRBJ2-1
TGCGCCAGCAGCTTGGAGGCTAGCGGGGGGGCGATCGAGCAGTTCTTC
CASSLEASGGAIEQFF
>medium-sized|-|TRBV24-1|TRBJ2-5
TGTGCCACCAGTCCCTGGGGCGGGGAAGAGACCCAGTACTTC
CATSPWGGEETQYF
>medium-sized|TRBD1|TRBV6-5|TRBJ2-7
TGTGCCGCGAAAAGACAGGGGCCCTACGAGCAGTACTTC
CAAKRQGPYEQYF
>medium-sized|TRBD1|TRBV5-8|TRBJ1-4
TGTGCCAGCAGCCCCAGGAGGACAGGGGGGAATGAAAAACTGTTTTTT
CASSPRRTGGNEKLFF
>-|-|TRBV4-3|TRBJ1-1
TGCGCCAGCAGCCAAGATTGGCAGACGAACACTGAAGCTTTCTTT
CASSQDWQTNTEAFF
>medium-sized|TRBD2|TRBV28|TRBJ2-3
TGTGCCAGCAGTTTACCGGGGACTAGCACCCCAGATACGCAGTATTTT
CASSLPGTSTPDTQYF
>medium-sized|-|TRBV18|TRBJ2-3
TGTGCCAGCTCACCCGGGACAGATACGCAGTATTTT
CASSPGTDTQYF
>medium-sized|-|TRBV5-1|TRBJ2-1
TGCGCCAGCAGCTTGGAGGCGCAGGGCTTGGCTAGCGTGGATAATGAGCAGTTCTTC
CASSLEAQGLASVDNEQFF
>many|-|TRBV20-1|TRBJ1-1
TGCTCGCTAAGGGCGGGGCAGACTGAAGCTTTCTTT
CSLRAGQTEAFF
>medium-sized|-|TRBV28|TRBJ1-1
TGTGCCAGCAGTTTTGGGGTCACTGAAGCTTTCTTT
CASSFGVTEAFF
>-|-|TRBV6-4|TRBJ2-2
TGTGCCAGCAAGCCACAAGGGGTACCCGGCGGGGAGCTGTTTTTT
CASKPQGVPGGELFF
>many|TRBD2|TRBV29-1|TRBJ2-2
TGCAGCGCCATGACTAGCGGGGCGAACACCGGGGAGCTGTTTTTT
CSAMTSGANTGELFF
>medium-sized|-|TRBV2|TRBJ1-2
TGTGCCAGCCAGCCCCAGGACGATTATGGCTACACCTTC
CASQPQDDYGYTF
>-|-|TRBV19|TRBJ2-5
TGTGCCAGTAGTGCCCGGACAGGGAGGGTTGAAGAGACCCAGTACTTC
CASSARTGRVEETQYF
>-|-|TRBV12-5|TRBJ2-1
TGTGCTAGTGGGGGTAATGGTGAGCAGTTCTTC
CASGGNGEQFF
>medium-sized|TRBD2|TRBV4-3|TRBJ2-1
TGCGCCAGCAGCCAAGTCCGACCTAGCGGGAGGGCCGGTGCGCAGTTCTTC
CASSQVRPSGRAGAQFF
>medium-sized|TRBD1|TRBV28|TRBJ1-5
TGTGCCAGCAGTCTCAGGGGGAGTAGCAATCAGCCCCAGCATTTT
CASSLRGSSNQPQHF
>medium-sized|-|TRBV9|TRBJ2-3
TGTGCCAGCAGCGTTACGGGACCTAGCACAGATACGCAGTATTTT
CASSVTGPSTDTQYF
>large|-|TRBV10-3|TRBJ1-4
TGTGCCATCAGGGGCTCTAATGAAAAACTGTTTTTT
CAIRGSNEKLFF
>-|TRBD1|TRBV19|TRBJ2-4
TGTGCCAGTAGTCTACGACAGGGAAGTATTCAGTACTTC
CASSLRQGSIQYF